Each of the 15 T cell receptor beta chains below was sequenced from the same sample in a study of blood T cell repertoires in COVID-19. Assay: immunoSEQ multiplex PCR; the TCRdb copy retains only in-frame clones and omits some. The data show roughly 200,000 clones, approximately 86% seen once. The sequenced material came from peripheral blood. The origin of the receptors is a woman between 25 and 40 years old with COVID-19, enrolled during active disease.

This sequence joins TRBV9 and TRBJ2-7; 10 nucleotides match TRBD1. CDR1 is SGDLS and CDR2 is YYNGEE in the germline V gene. This CDR3 contains 15 residues. The V gene end was trimmed by 5 bases and the J gene end by 0 bases; junction bases not matched to a gene: 5. The CDR3 loop is CASSPGQGTSYEQYF. CDR3 bases: TGTGCCAGCAGTCCGGGACAGGGGACCTCCTACGAGCAGTACTTC.

The rearrangement uses TRBV4-2 and TRBJ2-1; 14 bases line up with TRBD2. The CDR3 has 20 residues. In germline, CDR1 is LGHNA, CDR2 YNFKEQ. J lost 4 bases, V lost 2 bases, and 13 bases had no gene match. The CDR3, as DNA: TGTGCCAGCAGCCAAACCCGCCCAGGGACTAGCGGGAGACCGTACAATGAGCAGTTCTTC. As protein: CASSQTRPGTSGRPYNEQFF.

The J gene is TRBJ2-7, the V gene TRBV5-5; D gene uncertain. The V and J ends lost 2 bases and 2 bases respectively, with 11 bases between them. Germline values: CDR1 SGHKS, CDR2 YYEKEE (reference sequence). The CDR3 extends over 14 amino acids. The CDR3 coding sequence is TGTGCCAGCAGCTTCAGGCGTGACGCCTACGAGCAGTACTTC. It specifies CASSFRRDAYEQYF.

The sample holds one count of this clone. The chain recombines TRBV20-1 with TRBJ2-7; D ambiguous. Germline CDR1 is DFQATT and CDR2 is SNEGSKA (reference sequence). Trimming took off 4 bases at V and 3 bases at J, with 7 bases between the two ends. The CDR3 has 11 residues. The CDR3 here is CSANDGYEQYF. The CDR3 region has the DNA TGCAGTGCTAATGACGGCTACGAGCAGTACTTC.

The rearrangement links TRBV2 to TRBJ2-7; the D gene is possibly TRBD1 (5 bases). The V end lost 7 bases, the J end lost 5 bases, and 12 bases lay between the germline ends. Germline assignment: CDR1 SNHLY and CDR2 FYNNEI. CDR3 size: 12 residues. Written as DNA, the CDR3 is TGTGCCAGCATCGAAGGGGTCCACGAGCAGTACTTC. Protein product: CASIEGVHEQYF.

The V call is TRBV19, the J call TRBJ2-1; 9 bases fit TRBD2. The CDR3 is 15 amino acids. Trimming cost V 3 bases and J 5 bases; bases outside gene matches: 5. Germline V lookup: CDR1 LNHDA, CDR2 SQIVND (reference sequence). The CDR3 nucleotides read TGTGCCAGTAGTATGTCGCTAGCGGGGAACAATGAGCAGTTCTTC. This encodes CASSMSLAGNNEQFF.

The genes are TRBV4-2 and TRBJ1-2; D gene unclear. This CDR3 comprises 13 residues. The germline gives CDR1 LGHNA, CDR2 YNFKEQ. V was cut by 3 bases and J by 5 bases, with 10 bases left in between. DNA for the CDR3: TGTGCCAGCAGCCAGGCAACAGATTATGGCTACACCTTC. It codes for CASSQATDYGYTF.

This clone was detected once. This rearrangement joins TRBV3-1 (or the pseudogene TRBV3-2) to TRBJ2-3; TRBD2 matches at 7 bases. CDR3 length: 17 amino acids. Trimming removed 0 bases from V and 7 bases from J; junction bases left unmatched: 13. Germline loops: CDR1 LGHDT, CDR2 YNNKEL (reference sequence). The CDR3 region has the DNA TGTGCCAGCAGCCAAGATGGAAATAGACTAGCTAAGAATACGCAGTATTTT. Its protein product is CASSQDGNRLAKNTQYF.

The rearrangement joins TRBV6-5 to TRBJ2-7; perhaps TRBD1 as D (6 bases). Germline values: CDR1 MNHEY, CDR2 SVGAGI. This CDR3 has 14 residues. V was trimmed by 7 bases and J by 0 bases, leaving 13 bases between them. This CDR3 reads CASKRDTSSYEQYF. The CDR3 nucleotides read TGTGCCAGCAAAAGGGACACCAGCTCCTACGAGCAGTACTTC.

A few counts support this clone. The chain is built from TRBV6-5 and TRBJ1-1; 8 bases are a match to TRBD1. V dropped 6 bases and J dropped 5; count of bases not matched to a gene: 2. The germline V gene encodes CDR1 MNHEY and CDR2 SVGAGI. CDR3 length: 12 amino acids. The CDR3 reads CASSRQGTEAFF. The CDR3 region has the DNA TGTGCCAGCAGCAGACAGGGGACTGAAGCTTTCTTT.

The chain is built from TRBV6-5 and TRBJ1-1; 8 bases map to TRBD1. The V and J ends lost 0 bases and 5 bases, in that order; junction bases with no gene match: 5. The CDR3 length is 15 residues. From germline, CDR1 is MNHEY and CDR2 SVGAGI. CDR3: CASSYSYRGWTEAFF. Written as DNA, the CDR3 is TGTGCCAGCAGTTACTCGTACAGGGGGTGGACTGAAGCTTTCTTT.

This clone was seen only a few times. This rearrangement joins TRBV9 to TRBJ1-1; TRBD1 matches 9 bases. The V gene end was trimmed by 3 bases and the J gene end by 5 bases; junction bases not matched to a gene: 8. Looked up from germline, CDR1 is SGDLS and CDR2 is YYNGEE. The CDR3 is 15 residues long. The CDR3 coding sequence is TGTGCCAGCAGCGACACACAGGGGGCGGGAACTGAAGCTTTCTTT. The encoded protein is CASSDTQGAGTEAFF.

The chain recombines TRBV4-3 with TRBJ1-5; tentative D call: TRBD1 (5 bases). Germline assignment: CDR1 LGHNA and CDR2 YSLEER. Trimming took 4 bases from V and 1 from J, leaving 5 bases between them. The CDR3 spans 13 residues. As DNA, the CDR3 is TGCGCCAGCAGCCGGGGCAGCAATCAGCCCCAGCATTTT. Amino acids: CASSRGSNQPQHF.

The chain has TRBV6-6 and TRBJ2-7; 8 bases match TRBD1. The CDR3 loop spans 16 amino acids. The germline V gene has CDR1 MNHNY and CDR2 SVGAGI (reference sequence). The V and J ends lost 2 bases and 2 bases, in that order; junction bases with no gene match: 8. CDR3 in amino acids: CASSYPRQGRPYEQYF. The CDR3 region has the DNA TGTGCCAGCAGTTACCCAAGACAGGGGCGCCCCTACGAGCAGTACTTC.

This rearrangement joins TRBV21-1 to TRBJ1-5; TRBD1, the table's D call, lacks a check against the DNA. TRBV21-1 is given as a pseudogene. The CDR3 length is 13 residues. CDR3 DNA sequence: TGTGCCAGCAGCAGCAGGGTGTTTCAGCCCCAGCATTTT. It codes for CASSSRVFQPQHF.